This TCR beta chain was observed in a study of cytomegalovirus exposure and HLA in healthy donors. Trimming took 9 bases from V and 9 from J; bases not matched to a gene: 9. Germline assignment: CDR1 LNHDA and CDR2 SQIVND (reference sequence). CDR3 size: 14 residues. Concerning this clone itself: As yet, its antigen is unknown.

PCR involved 60 Vbeta and 13 Jbeta primers. Data came from immunoSEQ multiplex PCR; TCRdb stores just in-frame clones and leaves some out. Its table lists 55,000 or so clones. Study-wide results and caveats: The later analysis indicated that the majority of CMV-associated TCR beta chains appeared HLA-restricted.

The chain couples TRBV19 to TRBJ2-1; 12 bases are shared with TRBD1. The specimen sequenced was PBMCs. This TCR came from a woman aged 25 to 39 in good health and CMV-seropositive. The CDR3, as DNA: TGTGCCAGCCGGTGGGGACAGGGGGCGCTTGAGCAGTTCTTC. Its translation is CASRWGQGALEQFF.